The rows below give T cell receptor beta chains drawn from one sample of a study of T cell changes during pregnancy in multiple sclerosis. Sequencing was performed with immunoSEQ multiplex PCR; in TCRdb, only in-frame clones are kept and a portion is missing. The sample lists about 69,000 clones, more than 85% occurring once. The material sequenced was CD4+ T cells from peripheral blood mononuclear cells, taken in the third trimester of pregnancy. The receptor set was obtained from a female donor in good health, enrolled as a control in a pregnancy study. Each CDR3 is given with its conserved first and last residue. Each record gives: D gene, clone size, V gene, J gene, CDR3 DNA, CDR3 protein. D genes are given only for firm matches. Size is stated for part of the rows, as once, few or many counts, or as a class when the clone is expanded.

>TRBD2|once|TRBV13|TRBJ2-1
TGTGCCAGCAGCTCCCGCGTTAGCGGGGGATACAATGAGCAGTTCTTC
CASSSRVSGGYNEQFF
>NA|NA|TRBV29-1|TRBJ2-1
TGCAGCGTTGAAGTTCAGGGGAGCTCCTACAATGAGCAGTTCTTC
CSVEVQGSSYNEQFF
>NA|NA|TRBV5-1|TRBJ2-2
TGCGCCAGCAGCTTGGAAGGGGTCTCGAACACCGGGGAGCTGTTTTTT
CASSLEGVSNTGELFF
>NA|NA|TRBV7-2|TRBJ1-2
TGTGCCAGCAGCTTATCGGGGGGCAATCAGTATGGCTACACCTTC
CASSLSGGNQYGYTF
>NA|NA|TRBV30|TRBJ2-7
TGTGCCTGGAGTGTACACAGCTACGAGCAGTACTTC
CAWSVHSYEQYF
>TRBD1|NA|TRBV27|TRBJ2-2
TGTGCCAGCAGTTTATGGGGGCAGGGGGCGAACACCGGGGAGCTGTTTTTT
CASSLWGQGANTGELFF
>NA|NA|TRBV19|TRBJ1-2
TGTGCCAGTAGTCCCGGTGACTATGGCTACACCTTC
CASSPGDYGYTF
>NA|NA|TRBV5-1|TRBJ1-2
TGCGCCAGCAGCTTGGACGGGGTCTATGGTGGCTACACCTTC
CASSLDGVYGGYTF
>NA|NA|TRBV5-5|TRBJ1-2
TGTGCCAGCACCATGTTTTTGGGGGGGCTTAACTATGGCTACACCTTC
CASTMFLGGLNYGYTF
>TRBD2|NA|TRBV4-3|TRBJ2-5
TGCGCCAGCAGCCAAGATAGGTCTAGCGGGGGTGGAGAGACCCAGTACTTC
CASSQDRSSGGGETQYF
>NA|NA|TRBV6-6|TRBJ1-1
TGTGCCAGCAACGCAGACAGTGAAGCTTTCTTT
CASNADSEAFF
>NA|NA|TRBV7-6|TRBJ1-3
TGTGCCAGCAGCTTAGGGCAGGCTGGAAACACCATATATTTT
CASSLGQAGNTIYF
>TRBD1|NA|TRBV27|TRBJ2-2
TGTGCCAGCAAACCAAGATTCGGGACAGCGAACACCGGGGAGCTGCTTTTT
CASKPRFGTANTGELLF
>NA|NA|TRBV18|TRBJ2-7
TGTGCCAGTTCCCGTACCCACGGACAGAACCGAGGGTACGAGCAGTACTTC
CASSRTHGQNRGYEQYF
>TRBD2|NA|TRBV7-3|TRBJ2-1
TGTGCCAGCAGCCCCCGTCTAGCGGGAGGGTTCGATGAGCAGTTCTTC
CASSPRLAGGFDEQFF
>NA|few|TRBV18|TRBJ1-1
TGTGCCAGCTCACCAAATCTCGGACAGAACACTGAAGCTTTCTTT
CASSPNLGQNTEAFF
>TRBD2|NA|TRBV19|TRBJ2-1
TGTGCCAGTAGCCGGGGGGGCTTATACAATGAGCAGTTCTTC
CASSRGGLYNEQFF
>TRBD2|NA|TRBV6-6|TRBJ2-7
TGTGCCAGCACCCAGACTAGCGGGGGGGCGGGGGAGCAGTACTTC
CASTQTSGGAGEQYF
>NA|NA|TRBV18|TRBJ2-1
TGTGCCAGCTCGCCTCGGACAGTTTCGTCCTCCTACAATGAGCAGTTCTTC
CASSPRTVSSSYNEQFF
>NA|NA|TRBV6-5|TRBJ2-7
TGTGCCAGCAGTTACCTAGGACAGATTACTTACGAGCAGTACTTC
CASSYLGQITYEQYF
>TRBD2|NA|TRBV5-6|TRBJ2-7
TGTGCCAGCAGCTACGGACTAGCGGGGAACGAGCAGTACTTC
CASSYGLAGNEQYF
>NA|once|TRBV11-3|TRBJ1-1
TGTGCCAGCAGCTTAGGTATGACAGATGAAGCTTTCTTT
CASSLGMTDEAFF
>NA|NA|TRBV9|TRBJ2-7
TGTGCCAGCAGCGCATCCGGGGGCTACGAGCAGTACTTC
CASSASGGYEQYF
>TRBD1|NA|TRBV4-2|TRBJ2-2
TGTGCCAGCAGCTTGATCGGCAGGGGGAAGAACACCGGGGAGCTGTTTTTT
CASSLIGRGKNTGELFF
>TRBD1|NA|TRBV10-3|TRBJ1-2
TGTGCCATCAGTGGGGACAGGGGGTACTATGGCTACACCTTC
CAISGDRGYYGYTF
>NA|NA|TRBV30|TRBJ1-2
NA
CAVQGSNNYGCTF
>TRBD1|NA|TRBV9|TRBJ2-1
TGTGCCAGCAGCGTCCAAGCCGGGACAGGGTCCGATGAGCAGTTCTTC
CASSVQAGTGSDEQFF
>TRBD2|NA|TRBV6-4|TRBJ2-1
TGTGCCAGCAGTGACATGGGACTAGCGACCCTAGGTGAGCAGTTCTTC
CASSDMGLATLGEQFF
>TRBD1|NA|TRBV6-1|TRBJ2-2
TGTGCCAGCAGAAACAGGGGGAGCACCGGGGAGCTGTTTTTT
CASRNRGSTGELFF
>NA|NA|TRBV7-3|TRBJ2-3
TGTGCCAGCAGCCCCGGGACTGGCTCACAGTATTTT
CASSPGTGSQYF
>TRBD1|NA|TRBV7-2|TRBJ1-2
TGTGCCAGCAGCGCCGGGACAGGGATATACTATGGCTACACCTTC
CASSAGTGIYYGYTF
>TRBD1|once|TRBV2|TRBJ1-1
TGTGCCAGCAGTCTGACAGGGGGCGCGTCAGAAACTGAAGCTTTCTTT
CASSLTGGASETEAFF
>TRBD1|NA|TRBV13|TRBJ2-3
TGTGCCAGCAGCTTCCGAGGGGGCGGCACAGATACGCAGTATTTT
CASSFRGGGTDTQYF
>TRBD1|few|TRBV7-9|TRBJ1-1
TGTGCCAGCAGCGGAGGGACAGGGGTTGAAGCTTTCTTT
CASSGGTGVEAFF
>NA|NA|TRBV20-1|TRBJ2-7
TGCAGTGCTAGTGAGGACATACAGTACTTC
CSASEDIQYF
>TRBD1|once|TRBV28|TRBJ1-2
TGTGCCAGCAGTACTCAGACAGAACAGGGGGGCGCCTATGGCTACACCTTC
CASSTQTEQGGAYGYTF
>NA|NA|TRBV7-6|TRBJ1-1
TGTGCCAGCAGATTCGACACCGGTCGGACTGAAGCTTTCTTT
CASRFDTGRTEAFF
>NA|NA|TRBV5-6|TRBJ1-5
TGTGCCAGCAGCCTAGGACACGGCAATCAGCCCCAGCATTTT
CASSLGHGNQPQHF
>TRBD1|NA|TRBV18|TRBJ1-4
TGTGCCAGCTCACCTAACAGGGGCCCAATCGCGCGACTGTTTTTT
CASSPNRGPIARLFF
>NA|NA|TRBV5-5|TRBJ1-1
TGTGCCAGCAGCCCTTGGGAGGGGAACACTGAAGCTTTCTTT
CASSPWEGNTEAFF
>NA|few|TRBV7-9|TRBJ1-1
TGTGCCAGCAGCTTACGGGGTGACACTGAAGCTTTCTTT
CASSLRGDTEAFF
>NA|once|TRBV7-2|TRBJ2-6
TGTGCCAGCAGCCTTCGGTCGGGCTCTGGGGCCAACGTCCTGACTTTC
CASSLRSGSGANVLTF
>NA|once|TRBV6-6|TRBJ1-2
TGTGCCAGCAGTTACTCGTATCACCCAGCTAACTATGGCTACACCTTC
CASSYSYHPANYGYTF
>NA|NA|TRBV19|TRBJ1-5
TGTGCCAGTAGTATCGGACAGCGTCAGAACAATCAGCCCCAGCATTTT
CASSIGQRQNNQPQHF
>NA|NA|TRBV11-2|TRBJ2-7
TGTGCCAGCAGCTTCACCGGGACAAGCGGCCACGAGCAGTACTTC
CASSFTGTSGHEQYF
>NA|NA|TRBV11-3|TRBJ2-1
TGTGCCAGCAGGAGGGCCGGGATCTACAATGAGCAGTTCTTC
CASRRAGIYNEQFF
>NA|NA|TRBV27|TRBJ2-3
TGTGCCAGCAGTTTATTCATACGGAGTCTTAGCACAGATACGCAGTATTTT
CASSLFIRSLSTDTQYF
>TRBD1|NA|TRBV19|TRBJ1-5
TGTGCCAGTAGAAAAACAGGGGGCGGACAGCCCCAGCATTTT
CASRKTGGGQPQHF
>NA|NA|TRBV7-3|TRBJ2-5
TGTGCCAGCAGCTTGGGGCCACAAGAGACCCAGTACTTC
CASSLGPQETQYF